The next 7 T cell receptor beta chains were all read from a single sample in a study of patients and donors after allogeneic stem cell transplantation. In TCRdb, the RT-PCR reads were re-called with MiXCR into one record per CDR3 protein. The table shows over 200,000 distinct CDR3 sequences, with about 37% occurring only once. Sequenced material: blood, either unsorted or a sorted T cell fraction (not recorded which). The receptor source for this set is a human donor who was either an allogeneic HSCT recipient or a stem cell or donor lymphocyte infusion donor (not recorded which). It is not recorded whose cells these are; they may come from a transplant donor.

The rearrangement uses TRBV20-1 and TRBJ2-2; D is ambiguous. V was cut by 0 bases and J by 1 base, with 6 bases left in between. This CDR3 spans 14 amino acids. Germline CDR1 DFQATT, CDR2 SNEGSKA (reference sequence). The CDR3 coding sequence is TGCAGTGCTAGAGATATAAGGAACACCGGGGAGCTGTTTTTT. Translating gives CSARDIRNTGELFF.

The chain couples TRBV7-3 to TRBJ1-5; D unresolved. The V end lost 4 bases, the J end lost 6 bases, and 7 bases lay between the germline ends. CDR1 and CDR2 (germline): SGHTA, FQGTGA. The CDR3 runs 12 residues. The CDR3 nucleotides are TGTGCCAGCAGCTCGAGAGGTCAGCCCCAGCATTTT. Protein product: CASSSRGQPQHF.

The chain employs TRBV28 and TRBJ1-1; D remains unclear. CDR1 is MDHEN and CDR2 is SYDVKM in the germline V gene. There are 13 residues in the CDR3. Trimming left V 3 bases short and J 4 bases short, with 9 bases between. CDR3: CASSLSGFTEAFF. For the CDR3, the DNA is TGTGCCAGCAGTTTGAGCGGGTTCACTGAAGCTTTCTTT.

The chain has TRBV7-2 and TRBJ1-1, with TRBD1 matching 8 bases. CDR3 length equals 15 residues. J lost 0 bases, V lost 5 bases, and 5 bases had no gene match. Germline-derived CDR1 and CDR2 are SGHTA and FQGNSA. CDR3: CASSRWTGMNTEAFF. The CDR3 DNA follows: TGTGCCAGCAGCCGATGGACAGGGATGAACACTGAAGCTTTCTTT.

This clonotype was seen a few times. CDR3 in DNA: TGTGCCAGCAGCCTCGGACAGGGCTCCGGACCCCAGCATTTT. As protein: CASSLGQGSGPQHF. The V call is TRBV3-1, the J call TRBJ1-5; 8 nucleotides agree with TRBD1. J lost 10 bases, V lost 4 bases, and 9 bases had no gene match. Germline assignment: CDR1 LGHDT and CDR2 YNNKEL (reference sequence). This CDR3 is 14 amino acids long.

CDR3 loop: CASSFGEGEKLFF. Here the CDR3 DNA reads TGTGCCAGCAGCTTCGGGGAAGGTGAAAAACTGTTTTTT. The V and J genes are TRBV7-2 and TRBJ1-4; the D is unclear. CDR1 is SGHTA, CDR2 FQGNSA, per germline. Trimming shortened V by 3 bases and J by 7 bases, and 9 bases separated the two germline ends. CDR3 length: 13 residues.

This chain uses TRBV7-9 with TRBJ1-2; D gene ambiguous. Trimming shortened V by 5 bases and J by 2 bases, and 15 bases separated the two germline ends. Looked up from germline, CDR1 is SEHNR and CDR2 is FQNEAQ (reference sequence). This CDR3 is 15 amino acids long. The CDR3 loop is CASSVNSRANYGYTF. CDR3 bases: TGTGCCAGCAGCGTCAATAGCCGGGCAAACTATGGCTACACCTTC.